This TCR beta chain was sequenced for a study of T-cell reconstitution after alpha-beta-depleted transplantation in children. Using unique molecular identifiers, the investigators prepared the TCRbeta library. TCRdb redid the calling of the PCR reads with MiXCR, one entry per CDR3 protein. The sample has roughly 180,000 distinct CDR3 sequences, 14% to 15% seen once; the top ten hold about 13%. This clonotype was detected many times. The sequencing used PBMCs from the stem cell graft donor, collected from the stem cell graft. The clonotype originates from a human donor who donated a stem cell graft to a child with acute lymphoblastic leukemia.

In nucleotides, the CDR3 is TGCGCCAGCAGCTTCAGGGGTGGCAATCAGCCCCAGCATTTT. Translation: CASSFRGGNQPQHF. The rearrangement uses TRBV5-1 and TRBJ1-5; TRBD1 might be the D (6 bases). CDR3 size: 14 residues. Trimming stripped 2 bases from V and 2 bases from J, with 8 bases between. In germline, CDR1 is SGHRS, CDR2 YFSETQ.